The 9 T cell receptor beta chains below come from one sample, sequenced in a study of beta chain features in type 1 diabetes. Every bit of the isolated RNA underwent reverse transcription, so sequencing read expressed TCRB transcripts. Repertoires were generated with immunoSEQ multiplex PCR, while TCRdb's copy carries only in-frame clones and drops some. The repertoire holds 350,000 or so clones, with 15% to 20% as singletons. The specimen sequenced was naive CD4+ T cells from blood. The receptors shown here come from a woman aged 18-30 years in good health.

This rearrangement joins TRBV27 to TRBJ1-2, with 7 bases matching TRBD1. The germline V gene has CDR1 MNHEY and CDR2 SMNVEV (reference sequence). V dropped 5 bases and J dropped 8; count of bases not matched to a gene: 8. The CDR3 runs to 13 residues. Written as DNA, the CDR3 is TGTGCCAGCAGTAACTCACAGGGGCGGGGCTACACCTTC. It translates to CASSNSQGRGYTF.

V and J are TRBV5-4 and TRBJ2-5; 7 bases line up with TRBD2. From germline, CDR1 is SGHNT and CDR2 YYREEE (reference sequence). J lost 4 bases, V lost 4 bases, and 4 bases had no gene match. The CDR3 extends over 13 amino acids. The CDR3 spells CASSQLATETQYF. In DNA, the CDR3 is TGTGCCAGCAGCCAACTAGCGACAGAGACCCAGTACTTC.

The chain joins TRBV4-1 to TRBJ2-7; the D gene is possibly TRBD2 (5 bases). The V and J ends lost 7 bases and 3 bases respectively, with 16 bases between them. Germline V gene sequence: CDR1 MGHRA, CDR2 YSYEKL. The CDR3 extends over 14 amino acids. CDR3 residues: CASTPGSMGYEQYF. CDR3 sequence (DNA): TGCGCCAGCACCCCGGGGAGTATGGGCTACGAGCAGTACTTC.

J is TRBJ2-3 and V is TRBV9; 10 positions agree with TRBD2. The trim removed 2 bases at V and 0 bases at J, leaving 0 bases unmatched. The CDR3 is 15 residues long. From germline, CDR1 is SGDLS and CDR2 YYNGEE. The CDR3 DNA reads TGTGCCAGCAGCGTTAGCGGGGGGAGCACAGATACGCAGTATTTT. Its protein is CASSVSGGSTDTQYF.

The chain joins TRBV6-5 to TRBJ2-3, with a weak D call TRBD1 (7 bases). Germline V gene data show CDR1 as MNHEY and CDR2 as SVGAGI. The CDR3 is made up of 14 amino acids. V shed 5 bases and J shed 4 bases, with 13 bases lying between them. This CDR3 reads CASSVGGGPDTQYF. DNA of the CDR3: TGTGCCAGCAGTGTAGGAGGGGGCCCAGATACGCAGTATTTT.

This chain uses TRBV5-1 with TRBJ1-2; D perhaps matches TRBD1 (5 bases). V lost 4 bases, J lost 6 bases, and 10 bases lay in between. The germline V gene has CDR1 SGHRS and CDR2 YFSETQ. The CDR3 runs 12 residues. In DNA, the CDR3 is TGCGCCAGCAGCCCCGGGGGGGATGGCTACACCTTC. Protein sequence: CASSPGGDGYTF.

This clone came up a few times. This chain connects TRBV7-2 to TRBJ2-1, with 12 bases aligning to TRBD2. The CDR3 totals 16 residues. With V trimmed by 4 bases and J by 12 bases, 13 bases remained unmatched. Germline-derived CDR1 and CDR2 are SGHTA and FQGNSA. The CDR3 spells CASSSEVGLAGGWQFF. DNA of the CDR3: TGTGCCAGCAGCTCAGAGGTCGGTCTAGCGGGGGGGTGGCAGTTCTTC.

There are a few counts of this clone. The chain joins TRBV19 to TRBJ2-7; TRBD2 matches 11 bases. The CDR3 totals 15 residues. The V gene end was trimmed by 6 bases and the J gene end by 0 bases; junction bases not matched to a gene: 4. Germline loops: CDR1 LNHDA, CDR2 SQIVND (reference sequence). The CDR3 region is CASRATSGSSYEQYF. The CDR3 DNA sequence: TGTGCCAGTAGGGCCACTAGCGGGAGCTCCTACGAGCAGTACTTC.

This clone was observed a few times. The rearrangement joins TRBV4-2 to TRBJ2-3; 14 positions match TRBD2. The CDR3 length is 18 residues. J lost 2 bases, V lost 5 bases, and 9 bases had no gene match. Germline V gene sequence: CDR1 LGHNA, CDR2 YNFKEQ. CDR3 nucleotides: TGTGCCAGCAGCACCCGGACTAGCGGGGGGTTACCCACAGATACGCAGTATTTT. This sequence encodes CASSTRTSGGLPTDTQYF.